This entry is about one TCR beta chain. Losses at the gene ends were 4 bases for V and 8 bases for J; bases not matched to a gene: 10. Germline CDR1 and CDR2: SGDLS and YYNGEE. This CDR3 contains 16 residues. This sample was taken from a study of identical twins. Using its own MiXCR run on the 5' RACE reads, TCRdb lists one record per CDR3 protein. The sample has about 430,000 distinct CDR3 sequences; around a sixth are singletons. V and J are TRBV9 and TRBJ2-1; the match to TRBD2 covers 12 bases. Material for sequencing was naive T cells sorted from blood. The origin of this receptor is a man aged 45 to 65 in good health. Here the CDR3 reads CASSNALAGGQDEQFF. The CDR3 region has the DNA TGTGCCAGCAGCAACGCACTAGCGGGAGGTCAGGATGAGCAGTTCTTC. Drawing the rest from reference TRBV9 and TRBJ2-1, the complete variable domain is DSGVTQTPKHLITATGQRVTLRCSPRSGDLSVYWYQQSLDQGLQFLIQYYNGEERAKGNILERFSAQQFPDLHSELNLSSLELGDSALYFCASSNALAGGQDEQFFGPGTRLTVL.